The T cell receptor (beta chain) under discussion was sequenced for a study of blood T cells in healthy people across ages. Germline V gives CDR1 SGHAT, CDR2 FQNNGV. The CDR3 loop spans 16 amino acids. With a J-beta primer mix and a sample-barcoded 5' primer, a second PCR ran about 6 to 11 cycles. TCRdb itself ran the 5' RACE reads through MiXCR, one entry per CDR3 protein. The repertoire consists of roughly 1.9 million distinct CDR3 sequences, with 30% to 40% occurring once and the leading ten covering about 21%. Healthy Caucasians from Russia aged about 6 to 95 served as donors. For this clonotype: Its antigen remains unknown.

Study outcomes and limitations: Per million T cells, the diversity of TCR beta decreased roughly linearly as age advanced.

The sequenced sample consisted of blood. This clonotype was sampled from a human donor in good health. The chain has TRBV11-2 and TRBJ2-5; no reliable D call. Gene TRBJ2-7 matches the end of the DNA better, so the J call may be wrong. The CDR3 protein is CASSLGLQGFSYEQYF. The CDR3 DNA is TGTGCCAGCAGCTTAGGATTGCAAGGGTTCTCCTACGAGCAGTACTTC.